This entry lists 3 T cell receptor beta chains sequenced from one sample in a study of blood T cell repertoires in COVID-19. Profiled with immunoSEQ multiplex PCR; TCRdb holds only in-frame clones, not every one. The sample yields over 350,000 clones, about 86% seen once. Material for sequencing was PBMCs or T cells enriched from blood (not recorded which). Every receptor here comes from a woman aged 45-59 years who had recovered from COVID-19.

The chain employs TRBV15 and TRBJ2-7; D is possibly TRBD1 (5 bases). Germline assignment: CDR1 LNHNV and CDR2 YYDKDF (reference sequence). Deletions cut 3 bases from V and 4 bases from J, with 19 bases between. This CDR3 is built from 16 residues. CDR3 coding DNA: TGTGCCACCAGCAGCCTAGATGGGGCTTCAAGGTACGAGCAGTACTTC. Encoded protein: CATSSLDGASRYEQYF.

The chain links TRBV28 to TRBJ1-6; a weak D match, TRBD1 (5 bases). Trimming stripped 4 bases from V and 4 bases from J, with 14 bases between. The V gene's germline CDR1 is MDHEN and CDR2 SYDVKM. This CDR3 contains 16 residues. CDR3 region: CASSYPGGIYNSPLHF. The DNA of the CDR3 is TGTGCCAGCAGTTACCCCGGGGGAATTTATAATTCACCCCTCCACTTT.

The CDR3 sequence: CASSPADRGEEKLFF. In DNA form, the CDR3 reads TGCGCCAGCAGCCCGGCGGACAGGGGTGAGGAAAAACTGTTTTTT. This rearrangement joins TRBV5-1 to TRBJ1-4; 9 nucleotides agree with TRBD1. Germline CDR1 is SGHRS and CDR2 is YFSETQ. Trimming removed 4 bases from V and 8 bases from J; junction bases left unmatched: 9. CDR3 size: 15 residues.